This entry is about one TCR beta chain. Per the germline V gene, CDR1 is SGHTA and CDR2 is FQGNSA. V lost 6 bases and J lost 1, with 13 bases in between. The CDR3 loop spans 14 amino acids. Original processing methods: Estimated nucleated cell counts came from reference gene primer amplification. Profiling relied on immunoSEQ multiplex PCR, and the TCRdb table lists in-frame clones only, not all of them. The V and J calls and clone size are taken from that table; D and trimming were inferred from the DNA. The sample lists tens of thousands of clones, 88% occurring once. This specimen comes from a study of blood T cell repertoires in COVID-19. Looking at the study overall: Collection of acute and convalescent COVID-19 samples took place in the United States, Italy and Spain.

Sequenced sample: peripheral blood. The origin of this receptor is a man aged 55 to 70 with COVID-19, enrolled during active disease. The genes are TRBV7-2 and TRBJ2-7; D possibly corresponds to TRBD2 (6 bases). The CDR3 reads CASRPGAASYEQYF. In DNA, the CDR3 is TGTGCCAGCAGACCGGGAGCCGCTTCCTACGAGCAGTACTTC.